The 14 T cell receptor beta chains in this list originate from one sample, sequenced in a study of T cell repertoires in ileal Crohn's disease. Time point: inflamed ileum from the surgical specimen. Data came from immunoSEQ multiplex PCR; TCRdb stores just in-frame clones and leaves some out. The sample holds 10,000 to 11,000 clones, around 86% seen once. The sample comprised ileal tissue. These receptors all stem from an adult with Crohn's disease.

The chain has TRBV6-1 and TRBJ2-5; TRBD1 matches 7 bases. Germline CDR1 MNHNS, CDR2 SASEGT. The CDR3 has 13 amino acids. Germline trimming cut 3 bases from V and 5 bases from J; bases unmatched to any gene: 3. The CDR3 here is CASSEDRTETQYF. The CDR3 bases are TGTGCCAGCAGTGAGGACAGGACGGAGACCCAGTACTTC.

The chain is built from TRBV27 and TRBJ2-3; D gene unclear. Germline values: CDR1 MNHEY, CDR2 SMNVEV (reference sequence). Trimming left V 3 bases short and J 0 bases short, with 10 bases between. This CDR3 spans 15 amino acids. For the CDR3, the DNA is TGTGCCAGCAGTTTGGCGGCATTGAGCACAGATACGCAGTATTTT. Its translation is CASSLAALSTDTQYF.

V gene TRBV5-1 combines with J gene TRBJ1-1; D ambiguous. This CDR3 comprises 13 residues. Per germline, CDR1 SGHRS and CDR2 YFSETQ. V was pared by 4 bases and J by 0 bases, with 7 bases between. The CDR3: CASSIQVNTEAFF. CDR3 nucleotides: TGCGCCAGCAGCATACAAGTGAACACTGAAGCTTTCTTT.

The genes are TRBV27 and TRBJ1-6; unclear D gene. Trimming pared 6 bases from V and 10 bases from J, leaving 10 bases between. There are 12 residues in the CDR3. Germline V lookup: CDR1 MNHEY, CDR2 SMNVEV (reference sequence). CDR3 DNA: TGTGCCAGCAGCAGCCAGGCGTCACCCCTCCACTTT. It translates to CASSSQASPLHF.

The J gene is TRBJ1-5, the V gene TRBV5-8; D is unclear. The V end lost 0 bases, the J end lost 7 bases, and 5 bases lay between the germline ends. CDR1 SGHTS and CDR2 YDEGEE come from the germline V gene. This CDR3 region has 12 residues. In DNA form, the CDR3 reads TGTGCCAGCAGCTTGGCCGGGCAGCCCCAGCATTTT. Residues: CASSLAGQPQHF.

The genes are TRBV7-9 and TRBJ1-1; tentatively, D is TRBD1 (5 bases). Trimming stripped 1 base from V and 5 bases from J, with 17 bases between. In germline, CDR1 is SEHNR, CDR2 FQNEAQ (reference sequence). The CDR3 extends over 16 amino acids. The CDR3 spells CASSLVLVGARTEAFF. The CDR3, as DNA: TGTGCCAGCAGCTTAGTTTTGGTCGGGGCTAGGACTGAAGCTTTCTTT.

The rearrangement links TRBV6-1 to TRBJ2-7; D gene ambiguous. Germline-derived CDR1 and CDR2 are MNHNS and SASEGT. Trimming left V 1 base short and J 4 bases short, with 11 bases between. The CDR3 runs to 14 residues. CDR3: CASSEGPRKYEQYF. The CDR3 DNA is TGTGCCAGCAGTGAAGGTCCTAGGAAGTACGAGCAGTACTTC.

This sequence joins TRBV6-1 and TRBJ1-2, with 7 nucleotides matching TRBD1. V lost 8 bases to trimming and J lost 7 bases; unmatched junction nucleotides: 10. The CDR3 consists of 13 residues. The germline V gene has CDR1 MNHNS and CDR2 SASEGT. CDR3 sequence (DNA): TGTGCCAGCCGCCGACAGGGAGTTCCTGGCTACACCTTC. Amino acids: CASRRQGVPGYTF.

The chain has TRBV5-4 and TRBJ1-6; tentatively, D is TRBD1 (5 bases). The CDR3 has 16 residues. Trimming left V 4 bases short and J 8 bases short, with 19 bases between. Germline loops: CDR1 SGHNT, CDR2 YYREEE (reference sequence). For the CDR3, the DNA is TGTGCCAGCAGCCCGGGAGGCAGGGCTAGACATTCACCCCTCCACTTT. Its protein is CASSPGGRARHSPLHF.

Sample share makes this clone medium-sized. The J gene is TRBJ1-1, the V gene TRBV19; D possibly corresponds to TRBD1 (5 bases). The CDR3 consists of 13 residues. Germline V gene sequence: CDR1 LNHDA, CDR2 SQIVND (reference sequence). Between the trimmed V and J ends, which lost 6 bases and 3 bases, there was a span of 11 bases. DNA for the CDR3: TGTGCCAGTAGCGTCAAAGGGGACACTGAAGCTTTCTTT. Translated: CASSVKGDTEAFF.

V usage is TRBV7-9 and J usage is TRBJ2-1; TRBD2 matches 10 bases. Germline V lookup: CDR1 SEHNR, CDR2 FQNEAQ (reference sequence). V was pared by 2 bases and J by 10 bases, with 8 bases of the junction left unmatched. The length of the CDR3 is 15 residues. The CDR3 here is CASSLTSGRALEQFF. CDR3 nucleotide sequence: TGTGCCAGCAGCTTAACCAGCGGGAGGGCCCTAGAGCAGTTCTTC.

This CDR3 is CASRRGEDQPQHF. CDR3 coding DNA: TGTGCCAGCAGGCGGGGAGAGGATCAGCCCCAGCATTTT. The rearrangement links TRBV6-5 to TRBJ1-5; no clear D. V lost 6 bases, J lost 5 bases, and 11 bases lay in between. Germline V CDR1 and CDR2: MNHEY, SVGAGI. CDR3 length equals 13 residues.

The chain employs TRBV9 and TRBJ1-5; D perhaps matches TRBD1 (6 bases). This CDR3 is built from 14 residues. Germline assignment: CDR1 SGDLS and CDR2 YYNGEE. The V and J ends lost 0 bases and 2 bases respectively, with 6 bases between them. CDR3 amino acids: CASSVGQGNQPQHF. The CDR3 nucleotides are TGTGCCAGCAGCGTAGGACAGGGCAATCAGCCCCAGCATTTT.

V and J are TRBV6-5 and TRBJ1-1; a weak D match, TRBD1 (6 bases). CDR1 and CDR2 (germline): MNHEY, SVGAGI. V lost 0 bases and J 1 base, leaving 12 bases between the germline ends. This CDR3 spans 16 amino acids. CDR3 loop: CASSYSLSTGNTEAFF. The CDR3 bases are TGTGCCAGCAGTTACTCGCTATCGACAGGGAACACTGAAGCTTTCTTT.